This TCR beta chain was observed in a study of T cell changes during pregnancy in multiple sclerosis. In this sample, this clone is medium-sized. The V and J ends lost 0 bases and 4 bases, in that order; junction bases with no gene match: 4. Germline V gene lookup returns CDR1 LGHNA and CDR2 YSLEER. The CDR3 is 16 residues long. TCRdb's copy holds only in-frame clones and misses some; the assay was immunoSEQ multiplex PCR. Of about 72,000 clones in the sample, roughly 91% were seen once. The TCR comes from a female donor in good health, enrolled as a control in a pregnancy study. This specimen consisted of peripheral blood, obtained in the third trimester of pregnancy. The chain links TRBV4-3 to TRBJ2-1, with 9 positions matching TRBD2. The DNA for the CDR3 is TGCGCCAGCAGCCAAGATGGGACTAGCAAATACAATGAGCAGTTCTTC. It specifies CASSQDGTSKYNEQFF.